Below, 25 T cell receptor beta chains from the same sample are listed, as sequenced in a study of shared clonotypes between healthy human individuals. Profiled with immunoSEQ multiplex PCR; TCRdb holds only in-frame clones, not every one. The repertoire holds 400,000 to 600,000 clones, around 79% seen once, with under 15% in the top ten. Sequencing was done on a sample of PBMCs. The receptors here all came from a woman aged 40 to 55 in good health. Some clones in this sample may be carry-over from other donors' samples.

This clone occurred once. This chain links TRBV2 with TRBJ2-6; TRBD1 might be the D (6 bases). This CDR3 spans 14 amino acids. Germline CDR1 and CDR2: SNHLY and FYNNEI. The V gene lost 7 bases and the J gene lost 4 bases, with 11 bases spanning the gap. CDR3 DNA: TGTGCCAGCATCCCAGGGGCCGGGGCCAACGTCCTGACTTTC. Its translation is CASIPGAGANVLTF.

The count of this clone is one. The likely explanation is a read error, given a far larger clone one base away. The V gene is TRBV9, the J gene TRBJ1-1; no firm D call. This CDR3 region has 13 residues. Germline V CDR1 and CDR2: SGDLS, YYNGEE. Trimming took off 4 bases at V and 0 bases at J, with 7 bases between the two ends. The CDR3 DNA reads as TGTGCCAGCAGCTTAAACATGAACACTGAAGCTTTCTTT. Residues: CASSLNMNTEAFF.

The chain combines TRBV5-6 with TRBJ2-7; D might be TRBD2 (5 bases). The CDR3 extends over 13 amino acids. Germline loops: CDR1 SGHDT, CDR2 YYEEEE. The V end lost 4 bases, the J end lost 0 bases, and 8 bases lay between the germline ends. The CDR3 here is CASSDGLSYEQYF. The CDR3 DNA reads TGTGCCAGCAGCGACGGACTCTCCTACGAGCAGTACTTC.

This sequence joins TRBV19 and TRBJ1-3; a possible D gene is TRBD1 (5 bases). This CDR3 has 15 residues. V was cut by 2 bases and J by 0 bases, with 8 bases left in between. Germline V gives CDR1 LNHDA, CDR2 SQIVND (reference sequence). CDR3 residues: CASSIYGASGNTIYF. The CDR3 DNA is TGTGCCAGTAGTATATATGGGGCCTCTGGAAACACCATATATTTT.

This clone came up a few times. This chain uses TRBV10-3 with TRBJ1-5; the D gene is possibly TRBD1 (6 bases). The CDR3 runs 14 residues. Per germline, CDR1 ENHRY and CDR2 SYGVKD. Trimming took off 0 bases at V and 7 bases at J, with 10 bases between the two ends. The CDR3 loop reads CAISESTGIQPQHF. The CDR3 nucleotides are TGTGCCATCAGTGAGTCGACAGGCATCCAGCCCCAGCATTTT.

The CDR3 coding sequence is TGTGCCAGCAGCTTGGATTACAGGGTCTACAATGAGCAGTTCTTC. Protein: CASSLDYRVYNEQFF. V usage is TRBV5-4 and J usage is TRBJ2-1; maybe TRBD1 (6 bases). Trimming removed 0 bases from V and 3 bases from J, with 10 bases in between. This CDR3 contains 15 residues. CDR1 is SGHNT and CDR2 is YYREEE in the germline V gene (reference sequence).

This clone appeared many times. Other nucleotide sequences in the sample specify the same CDR3. The CDR3 loop is CASSLDPSTEAFF. The CDR3 DNA is TGCGCCAGCAGCTTGGACCCCTCCACTGAAGCTTTCTTT. The chain links TRBV5-1 to TRBJ1-1, with no clear D. The CDR3 contains 13 residues. Per the germline V gene, CDR1 is SGHRS and CDR2 is YFSETQ. Trimming left V 0 bases short and J 4 bases short, with 7 bases between.

This chain uses TRBV6-4 with TRBJ2-1; 9 nucleotides agree with TRBD2. The junction had 5 bases not matched to a gene; V was cut back by 5 bases and J by 6 bases. CDR1 and CDR2 (germline): MRHNA, SNTAGT. The CDR3 is made up of 14 amino acids. This chain's CDR3 is CASSQGLASNEQFF. DNA of the CDR3: TGTGCCAGCAGTCAAGGACTAGCGTCCAATGAGCAGTTCTTC.

The rearrangement joins TRBV11-2 to TRBJ2-3; D could derive from TRBD1 or TRBD2 (5 bases each). The CDR3 is 15 amino acids. Trimming shortened V by 6 bases and J by 1 base, and 14 bases separated the two germline ends. Germline CDR1 and CDR2: SGHAT and FQNNGV. The chain's CDR3 is CASRRLGVGTDTQYF. DNA of the CDR3: TGTGCCAGCAGACGTCTGGGGGTGGGCACAGATACGCAGTATTTT.

CDR3 sequence (DNA): TGTGCCAGCAGCTTTTCCGCACGAGAGCAGTTCTTC. It encodes CASSFSAREQFF. The genes are TRBV11-1 and TRBJ2-1; D not certain. Germline V gene data show CDR1 as SGHAT and CDR2 as FQDESV (reference sequence). This CDR3 contains 12 residues. V was cut by 3 bases and J by 10 bases, with 10 bases left in between.

This clone appeared a few times. The chain has TRBV6-6 and TRBJ2-7; 9 bases align to TRBD1. CDR3 size: 15 residues. V shed 0 bases and J 3 bases; nucleotides not matched to a gene: 3. Germline V CDR1 and CDR2: MNHNY, SVGAGI (reference sequence). CDR3 region: CASSYSGQGGYEQYF. For the CDR3, the DNA is TGTGCCAGCAGTTACTCGGGACAGGGAGGCTACGAGCAGTACTTC.

The chain combines TRBV6-1 with TRBJ2-7; 9 nucleotides match TRBD2. The CDR3 loop spans 15 amino acids. The germline V gene has CDR1 MNHNS and CDR2 SASEGT. V lost 3 bases, J lost 2 bases, and 5 bases stayed unmatched. The CDR3 sequence is CASSDPGLAPYEQYF. The CDR3 DNA reads TGTGCCAGCAGTGACCCGGGACTAGCCCCCTACGAGCAGTACTTC.

This clone occurred a few times. The V call is TRBV10-3, the J call TRBJ2-3; a weak D match, TRBD1 (6 bases). The CDR3 sequence is 13 residues long. V was shortened by 10 bases and J by 2 bases, with 13 bases between the two germline ends. Germline assignment: CDR1 ENHRY and CDR2 SYGVKD. The chain's CDR3 is CATINRDTDTQYF. CDR3 nucleotide sequence: TGTGCCACCATTAACAGGGACACAGATACGCAGTATTTT.

The rearrangement links TRBV7-2 to TRBJ2-1; D is possibly TRBD1 (5 bases). CDR3 length equals 15 residues. Trimming left V 5 bases short and J 5 bases short, with 16 bases between. Germline CDR1 is SGHTA and CDR2 is FQGNSA. The CDR3 DNA follows: TGTGCCAGCAGCACCCTAGGGGTGACAGACAATGAGCAGTTCTTC. This translates into CASSTLGVTDNEQFF.

A single count supports this clone. The chain links TRBV30 to TRBJ1-5; a weak D match, TRBD1 (6 bases). Germline loops: CDR1 GTSNPN, CDR2 SVGIG (reference sequence). V gave up 2 bases and J gave up 7 bases, with 12 bases separating them. The CDR3 consists of 13 residues. The CDR3 nucleotides are TGTGCCTGGAGTAGAGGGGGGACGCAGCCCCAGCATTTT. Its protein is CAWSRGGTQPQHF.

The rearrangement joins TRBV18 to TRBJ1-3; perhaps TRBD1 as D (6 bases). This CDR3 has 14 residues. Trimming took 6 bases from V and 8 from J, leaving 17 bases between them. Germline V gives CDR1 KGHSH, CDR2 LQKENI. CDR3 loop: CASSTTGGEDTIYF. CDR3 bases: TGTGCCAGCTCCACGACAGGTGGAGAGGACACCATATATTTT.

This chain connects TRBV18 to TRBJ1-1, with 7 bases fitting TRBD1. Germline V gene data show CDR1 as KGHSH and CDR2 as LQKENI. J was trimmed by 5 bases and V by 3 bases; bases with no gene match: 6. This CDR3 contains 14 residues. The CDR3 nucleotides are TGTGCCAGCTCACCCGGACAGGCGAGAACTGAAGCTTTCTTT. Its translation is CASSPGQARTEAFF.

This clone occurred many times. The sample carries other DNA sequences with the same CDR3. V and J are TRBV7-2 and TRBJ2-5; D ambiguous. This CDR3 is 13 amino acids long. The V end was cut by 1 base, the J end by 2 bases, with 5 bases between. CDR1 is SGHTA, CDR2 FQGNSA, per germline. The CDR3 region has the DNA TGTGCCAGCAGCTTAGTACAGCAAGAGACCCAGTACTTC. Amino acid sequence: CASSLVQQETQYF.

The chain links TRBV6-5 to TRBJ1-1, with no clear D. Germline CDR1 reads MNHEY; CDR2 reads SVGAGI. The CDR3 is made up of 13 amino acids. The germline V and J ends were trimmed by 2 bases and 6 bases, with 10 bases remaining between them. CDR3 sequence (DNA): TGTGCCAGCAGTTACCTCGAGATGTCTGAAGCTTTCTTT. As protein: CASSYLEMSEAFF.

The genes are TRBV30 and TRBJ2-5; D call uncertain. The end of the DNA fits TRBJ2-7 better, so the J call may be wrong. Germline V CDR1 and CDR2: GTSNPN, SVGIG (reference sequence). There are 12 residues in the CDR3. CDR3 bases: TGTGCCTGGAGTGTCACATCTTACGAGCAGTACTTC. It specifies CAWSVTSYEQYF.

This chain connects TRBV19 to TRBJ1-5; D is undetermined. This CDR3 is built from 17 residues. The V gene lost 5 bases and the J gene lost 3 bases, with 20 bases spanning the gap. Germline V gene sequence: CDR1 LNHDA, CDR2 SQIVND (reference sequence). The DNA for the CDR3 is TGTGCCAGTAGTCCCCATGTCGGGCAGCTTGACAATCAGCCCCAGCATTTT. It yields the protein CASSPHVGQLDNQPQHF.

The V call is TRBV7-9, the J call TRBJ1-2; D not certain. The CDR3 sequence is 12 residues long. Deletions cut 4 bases from V and 5 bases from J, with 8 bases between. Germline CDR1 reads SEHNR; CDR2 reads FQNEAQ (reference sequence). The CDR3 DNA is TGTGCCAGCAGCTCAGGACTTTATGGCTACACCTTC. Translating gives CASSSGLYGYTF.

This chain uses TRBV5-1 with TRBJ2-1, with 7 bases matching TRBD1. Trimming at V came to 0 bases and at J to 4 bases, leaving 4 bases not matched to a gene. The CDR3 has 15 residues. Germline lookup yields CDR1 SGHRS and CDR2 YFSETQ. The CDR3 protein is CASSLGPGQYNEQFF. The CDR3, as DNA: TGCGCCAGCAGCTTGGGGCCGGGACAGTACAATGAGCAGTTCTTC.

V usage is TRBV14 and J usage is TRBJ2-7, with 9 bases that match TRBD1. V shed 5 bases, J shed 3 bases, and the junction held 8 bases outside the gene matches. The germline gives CDR1 SGHDN, CDR2 FVKESK. This CDR3 region has 15 residues. The CDR3 reads CASSFGTGHGYEQYF. The CDR3 DNA is TGTGCCAGCAGCTTCGGGACAGGGCACGGCTACGAGCAGTACTTC.

This chain links TRBV21-1 with TRBJ2-7; the D call TRBD2 from the table was never checked on the DNA. TRBV21-1 is a documented pseudogene. The CDR3 extends over 13 amino acids. The CDR3 DNA is TGTGCCACCCCCTGGGGGGGGGTTGAAGAGCAGTACTTC. Its translation: CATPWGGVEEQYF.